The next 12 T cell receptor beta chains were all read from a single sample in a study of blood T cell repertoires in COVID-19. Using immunoSEQ multiplex PCR, the repertoire was profiled, and TCRdb retains in-frame clones only, with some absent. Here the sample spans 230,000 or so clones, approximately 82% being singletons. The sequenced material came from peripheral blood. The receptor source for this set is a man between 35 and 55 years old who had recovered from COVID-19.

The chain couples TRBV9 to TRBJ2-7; 7 bases align to TRBD1. CDR1 SGDLS and CDR2 YYNGEE come from the germline V gene. The CDR3 runs 16 residues. The junction had 6 bases not matched to a gene; V was cut back by 0 bases and J by 0 bases. DNA of the CDR3: TGTGCCAGCAGCGTAGACCCCGGGACAGCCTCCTACGAGCAGTACTTC. Its protein product is CASSVDPGTASYEQYF. Filled out from reference TRBV9 and TRBJ2-7, the complete variable domain reads DSGVTQTPKHLITATGQRVTLRCSPRSGDLSVYWYQQSLDQGLQFLIQYYNGEERAKGNILERFSAQQFPDLHSELNLSSLELGDSALYFCASSVDPGTASYEQYFGPGTRLTVT.

The chain couples TRBV6-6 to TRBJ1-5; the match to TRBD1 covers 8 bases. J lost 3 bases, V lost 6 bases, and 4 bases had no gene match. The CDR3 loop spans 14 amino acids. The V gene's germline CDR1 is MNHNY and CDR2 SVGAGI (reference sequence). CDR3: CASSGQGNNQPQHF. The CDR3 region has the DNA TGTGCCAGCAGCGGACAGGGAAACAATCAGCCCCAGCATTTT.

V gene TRBV6-5 combines with J gene TRBJ1-5; no clear D gene. Germline V gene lookup returns CDR1 MNHEY and CDR2 SVGAGI. V was cut by 8 bases and J by 3 bases, with 11 bases left in between. This CDR3 spans 13 amino acids. The CDR3 DNA is TGTGCCAGCTCGAACGGGTTCAATCAGCCCCAGCATTTT. It encodes CASSNGFNQPQHF.

The chain couples TRBV6-2 or TRBV6-3 to TRBJ2-1; TRBD2 agrees at 8 bases. Unmatched junction bases numbered 12, after V lost 2 bases and J lost 0 bases. The CDR3 consists of 19 residues. Germline loops: CDR1 MNHEY, CDR2 SVGEGT. CDR3 sequence (DNA): TGTGCCAGCAGTTACGCTTGGCGGGGGGCCGGTAGCTCCTACAATGAGCAGTTCTTC. This sequence encodes CASSYAWRGAGSSYNEQFF.

The genes are TRBV11-2 and TRBJ2-1, with 7 bases matching TRBD2. CDR1 and CDR2 (germline): SGHAT, FQNNGV. J was trimmed by 11 bases and V by 1 base; bases with no gene match: 5. The CDR3 spans 13 residues. The CDR3 reads CASSLGSSGKQFF. The CDR3 bases are TGTGCCAGCAGCTTAGGCTCTAGCGGAAAGCAGTTCTTC.

The chain employs TRBV19 and TRBJ2-5, with 10 bases matching TRBD1. With 4 bases clipped from V and 2 bases from J, the junction kept 13 bases outside the gene matches. The CDR3 consists of 18 residues. Germline loops: CDR1 LNHDA, CDR2 SQIVND (reference sequence). CDR3 loop: CASSTKGQGKVYQETQYF. The CDR3 DNA reads as TGTGCCAGTAGTACCAAGGGACAGGGGAAAGTTTATCAAGAGACCCAGTACTTC.

This clone was counted once. The chain recombines TRBV7-8 with TRBJ1-4; no definite D call. This CDR3 comprises 13 residues. Germline values: CDR1 SGHVS, CDR2 FQNEAQ. Trimming cost V 8 bases and J 7 bases, with 14 bases left between them. This CDR3 reads CASRPHEGEKLFF. As DNA, the CDR3 is TGTGCCAGCCGACCCCACGAGGGTGAAAAACTGTTTTTT.

This clone was detected many times. This chain joins TRBV11-2 and TRBJ2-3; 11 bases are a match to TRBD2. V trimming: 5 bases; J trimming: 1 base; junction bases outside the gene matches: 5. Germline V gives CDR1 SGHAT, CDR2 FQNNGV. This CDR3 is 16 amino acids long. DNA of the CDR3: TGTGCCAGCAGCCTTATGGGACTAGCGGGCACAGATACGCAGTATTTT. It yields the protein CASSLMGLAGTDTQYF.

About this clone: This same CDR3 is encoded by further DNA sequences in the sample. The V and J genes are TRBV2 and TRBJ1-1; D gene ambiguous. Deletions cut 5 bases from V and 8 bases from J, with 9 bases between. The CDR3 is 11 amino acids. CDR1 SNHLY and CDR2 FYNNEI come from the germline V gene. The CDR3 is CASSRGTEAFF. The CDR3 bases are TGTGCCAGCAGTCGGGGAACCGAAGCTTTCTTT.

This rearrangement joins TRBV4-1 to TRBJ2-1, with 13 positions matching TRBD2. CDR1 and CDR2 (germline): MGHRA, YSYEKL. There are 15 residues in the CDR3. Germline trimming cut 3 bases from V and 4 bases from J; bases unmatched to any gene: 0. CDR3 protein: CASSQTSGGYNEQFF. CDR3 DNA sequence: TGCGCCAGCAGCCAGACTAGCGGGGGGTACAATGAGCAGTTCTTC.

This chain joins TRBV19 and TRBJ2-1; TRBD2 is a possible D gene (5 bases). V was pared by 3 bases and J by 10 bases, with 16 bases between. The germline gives CDR1 LNHDA, CDR2 SQIVND (reference sequence). The CDR3 runs to 14 residues. The CDR3 nucleotides read TGTGCCAGTAGTATTAGGCCCCCGGGGTACGAGCAGTTCTTC. This codes for CASSIRPPGYEQFF.

In nucleotides, the CDR3 is TGTGCCAGCAGCACCCTTTTTGTACGGGAGCAGTACTTC. Its protein product is CASSTLFVREQYF. This chain links TRBV6-5 with TRBJ2-7; D ambiguous. Germline CDR1 reads MNHEY; CDR2 reads SVGAGI. Trimming left V 6 bases short and J 7 bases short, with 16 bases between. The CDR3 has 13 amino acids.